This T cell receptor (beta chain) was identified during a study of CXCR3-negative and CXCR3-positive naive CD8 T cells. Overall study findings and caveats: CXCR3-positive naive cells carried more hydrophobic TRB CDR3s than CXCR3-negative naive cells did. CXCR3-negative and CXCR3-positive naive cells shared comparable TRBV-TRBJ usage, but memory cells did not.

The CDR3 extends over 16 amino acids. Concerning this clonotype: The antigen is undetermined.

UMI-labeled TRB cDNA libraries were prepared by 5' RACE. TCRdb reprocessed the 5' RACE reads and stores each CDR3 protein as one record, lacking DNA. The sample data list over 100,000 distinct CDR3 sequences. At approximately 300,000 cells each, triplicate sorts were carried out for each CD8+ T cell subset. This TCR came from a human donor in good health. Some clones in this sample may be carry-over from other donors' samples. Sequenced sample: naive CXCR3+ CD8+ T cells from blood. Subset here: CD45RO-CCR7+CD27+CD95- naive CD8+ T cells expressing CXCR3 (TNR3+). The V call is TRBV21-1, the J call TRBJ1-5; there is no DNA to check the TCRdb D call of TRBD1. TRBV21-1 is labeled a pseudogene. CDR3 protein: CASSTRDRAHNQPQHF.